This T cell receptor beta chain stems from a study of T cells in tuberculosis. Study as a whole: Sequenced TCRs come from CD1B-GMM tetramer-binding T cells.

Overall study results and limits: Selection depended on which cryopreserved specimens were available.

As for this clone: Its specificity is not known.

Germline V CDR1 and CDR2: SEHNR, FQNEAQ (reference sequence). Trimming at V came to 2 bases and at J to 5 bases, leaving 5 bases not matched to a gene. This CDR3 is built from 14 residues. Unsorted cryopreserved PBMC were sequenced, averaging approximately 100,000 T cells per clinical donor. Repertoires were generated with immunoSEQ multiplex PCR, while TCRdb's copy carries only in-frame clones and drops some. The profile shows tens of thousands of clones, 90% to 95% of them singletons. Sequencing was done on a sample of PBMCs. This sequence originates from a donor between 10 and 35 years old with latent tuberculosis or without tuberculosis infection. The V call is TRBV7-9, the J call TRBJ2-5; TRBD2 matches 7 bases. CDR3 loop: CASSLYRGGETQYF. As DNA, the CDR3 is TGTGCCAGCAGCTTATATAGGGGAGGGGAGACCCAGTACTTC.